A selection of T cell receptor beta chains follows, all from one sample in a study of beta chain features in type 1 diabetes. Sequencing was performed with immunoSEQ multiplex PCR; in TCRdb, only in-frame clones are kept and a portion is missing. The table shows 600,000 to 650,000 clones, with roughly 15% occurring only once. The source material was naive CD4+ T cells from blood. The receptors originated from a man younger than 35 in good health. The CDR3 runs from the conserved cysteine through the conserved F or W.

J | V | CDR3
TRBJ2-1 | TRBV7-3 | CASSPPGGGAYNEQFF
TRBJ1-6 | TRBV30 | CAWSEQYYNSPLHF
TRBJ1-5 | TRBV28 | CASRRPGKTDQPQHF
TRBJ2-5 | TRBV10-3 | CAIRPQGRETQYF
TRBJ2-5 | TRBV7-2 | CASSTVTGGYEQYF
TRBJ2-5 | TRBV5-1 | CASSVMAPQETQYF
TRBJ2-3 | TRBV28 | CASSLGTPDTQYF
TRBJ2-3 | TRBV7-2 | CASSPIRAPDTQYF
TRBJ2-7 | TRBV5-1 | CASSHDITSYEQYF
TRBJ2-7 | TRBV7-8 | CASSLGTGGSYEQYF
TRBJ2-7 | TRBV21-1 | CASSQGRTAYEQYF
TRBJ1-2 | TRBV4-2 | CASSQDIGLYGYTF
TRBJ2-5 | TRBV7-2 | CASSPIFGKETQYF
TRBJ1-2 | TRBV28 | CASSFGPGGYGYTF
TRBJ2-1 | TRBV14 | CASSSRGSYNEQFF
TRBJ1-2 | TRBV5-1 | CASSLGAGGYTF
TRBJ2-5 | TRBV11-2 | CASSLGPGTGRETQYF
TRBJ2-7 | TRBV7-3 | CASSYSSPFGGRDEQYF
TRBJ2-7 | TRBV7-9 | CASSFGGKYEQYF
TRBJ1-1 | TRBV7-9 | CASSIKGQLGYTEAFF
TRBJ1-2 | TRBV4-2 | CASSQGTGHYGYTF
TRBJ1-2 | TRBV2 | CATALRGTGLSFYGYTF
TRBJ2-7 | TRBV5-1 | CASSFYMGQGYEQYF
TRBJ1-6 | TRBV6-1 | CASRREQPSPLHF
TRBJ2-3 | TRBV9 | CASSYLAGSPYF
TRBJ2-1 | TRBV20-1 | CSASPFNEQFF
TRBJ2-3 | TRBV7-9 | CASSLEGQRLDTQYF
TRBJ1-1 | TRBV5-1 | CASSLEWGTEAFF
TRBJ1-2 | TRBV19 | CASSSSGTGTYGYTF
TRBJ1-6 | TRBV7-6 | CASSLGQPPSSPLHF
TRBJ1-5 | TRBV4-2 | CASSQETRLELSPQHF
TRBJ1-1 | TRBV28 | CASRLRGVQNTEAFF
TRBJ1-3 | TRBV7-9 | CASSLSRRTDF
TRBJ1-1 | TRBV23-1 | CASSQPPGENTEAFF